Presented here are 15 T cell receptor beta chains from one specimen sequenced in a study of T-cell reconstitution after alpha-beta-depleted transplantation in children. Researchers prepared the TCRbeta library using unique molecular identifiers, the study reports. Using its own MiXCR run on the PCR reads, TCRdb lists one record per CDR3 protein. The data show hundreds of thousands of distinct CDR3 sequences, with approximately 14% seen just once and 0.79% held by the top ten. The sample here was PBMCs, taken before TCRalphabeta/CD19-depleted stem cell transplant. The receptors were gathered from a girl aged 2 to 9 with congenital amegakaryocytic thrombocytopenia, due to receive a stem cell transplant.

This clonotype has ten or more counts. The DNA for the CDR3 is TGCGCCAGCAGCTTGGGAGGTCAGGGTGACACTGAAGCTTTCTTT. This sequence encodes CASSLGGQGDTEAFF. V gene TRBV5-1 combines with J gene TRBJ1-1, with D possibly TRBD1 on 5 matching bases. The germline CDR1 and CDR2 sequences are SGHRS and YFSETQ. The CDR3 covers 15 residues. Trimming pared 0 bases from V and 3 bases from J, leaving 12 bases between.

This clonotype showed up many times. This chain links TRBV5-1 with TRBJ2-7, with 8 bases fitting TRBD2. With V trimmed by 4 bases and J by 5 bases, 8 bases remained unmatched. This CDR3 spans 14 amino acids. Germline lookup yields CDR1 SGHRS and CDR2 YFSETQ. The CDR3 loop is CASSPGLAVDEQYF. DNA of the CDR3: TGCGCCAGCAGCCCTGGACTAGCTGTCGACGAGCAGTACTTC.

This clonotype was recorded many times. The chain has TRBV5-1 and TRBJ2-5, with D unclear. V lost 4 bases and J lost 2, with 12 bases in between. Germline-derived CDR1 and CDR2 are SGHRS and YFSETQ. The CDR3 is 14 amino acids. The CDR3 region is CASSRQKGQETQYF. CDR3 nucleotide sequence: TGCGCCAGCAGCAGGCAGAAGGGTCAAGAGACCCAGTACTTC.

This clonotype has ten or more counts. The chain couples TRBV20-1 to TRBJ2-1; 9 positions match TRBD2. CDR3 size: 14 residues. V dropped 2 bases and J dropped 4; count of bases not matched to a gene: 3. Looked up from germline, CDR1 is DFQATT and CDR2 is SNEGSKA (reference sequence). The DNA of the CDR3 is TGCAGTGCTAGACCGACTAGCGGTTACAATGAGCAGTTCTTC. Amino acids: CSARPTSGYNEQFF.

V and J are TRBV5-1 and TRBJ2-2; perhaps TRBD1 as D (6 bases). V was cut by 2 bases and J by 0 bases, with 14 bases left in between. Looked up from germline, CDR1 is SGHRS and CDR2 is YFSETQ. This CDR3 spans 17 amino acids. For the CDR3, the DNA is TGCGCCAGCAGCTTCCACTGGACAGAAACGAACACCGGGGAGCTGTTTTTT. As protein: CASSFHWTETNTGELFF.

Concerning this clonotype itself: A much larger clone differs by one base, so this may be a read error. The chain has TRBV4-1 and TRBJ1-3, with TRBD1 as a possible D gene (6 bases). Trimming took off 6 bases at V and 4 bases at J, with 19 bases between the two ends. The CDR3 is 16 amino acids. Germline V gives CDR1 MGHRA, CDR2 YSYEKL. This chain's CDR3 is CASSRPLDRLGNTIYF. For the CDR3, the DNA is TGCGCCAGCAGTCGGCCACTGGACAGACTAGGAAACACCATATATTTT.

This clonotype was seen more than once but under ten times. The rearrangement uses TRBV5-1 and TRBJ2-2; D might be TRBD2 (5 bases). The CDR3 consists of 15 residues. The V and J ends lost 4 bases and 2 bases respectively, with 12 bases between them. Germline CDR1 SGHRS, CDR2 YFSETQ. The CDR3 protein is CASSMGSPNTGELFF. CDR3 nucleotides: TGCGCCAGCAGCATGGGGAGCCCCAACACCGGGGAGCTGTTTTTT.

With regard to this clonotype: Just one base apart from a much larger clone, this may be a read error. This chain links TRBV5-1 with TRBJ1-1; TRBD1 is a possible D gene (6 bases). V dropped 1 base and J dropped 3 bases, with 10 bases sitting between them. Germline V gene data show CDR1 as SGHRS and CDR2 as YFSETQ. The CDR3 spans 14 residues. CDR3 nucleotides: TGCGCCAGCAGCTTGTCGGGGGGCGACACTGAAGCTTTCTTT. Amino acids: CASSLSGGDTEAFF.

This clonotype was picked up many times. The chain uses TRBV2 and TRBJ2-3, with D maybe TRBD1 (5 bases). This CDR3 spans 15 amino acids. Trimming shortened V by 1 base and J by 5 bases, and 13 bases separated the two germline ends. Germline CDR1 is SNHLY and CDR2 is FYNNEI. CDR3 residues: CASSEGLTGVDTQYF. CDR3 sequence (DNA): TGTGCCAGCAGTGAAGGCCTAACAGGTGTAGATACGCAGTATTTT.

The table lists this clonotype with many counts. The gene calls are TRBV28 and TRBJ2-1; 7 nucleotides align to TRBD2. In germline, CDR1 is MDHEN, CDR2 SYDVKM. This CDR3 spans 15 amino acids. The V segment lost 7 bases and the J segment 5 bases; nucleotides outside the gene matches: 11. CDR3 nucleotide sequence: TGTGCCAGCAAAACACGGGCGGGAGCTCACAATGAGCAGTTCTTC. Protein: CASKTRAGAHNEQFF.

The V call is TRBV5-1, the J call TRBJ2-4, with TRBD2 identical over 13 bases. Germline CDR1 is SGHRS and CDR2 is YFSETQ. The ends lost 4 bases at V and 14 bases at J; junction bases unmatched: 9. The CDR3 sequence is 14 residues long. CDR3 nucleotides: TGCGCCAGCAGCGCCGATCCCGGGACTAGCGGGGAGTACTTC. It codes for CASSADPGTSGEYF.

There are many counts of this clonotype. The chain couples TRBV5-1 to TRBJ2-1; 9 bases fit TRBD2. Germline CDR1 is SGHRS and CDR2 is YFSETQ. The CDR3 runs 14 residues. The J segment lost 6 bases and the V segment lost 4 bases, leaving 5 bases of the junction unmatched. The CDR3 loop is CASSPTSGGNEQFF. CDR3 in DNA: TGCGCCAGCAGCCCGACTAGCGGTGGCAATGAGCAGTTCTTC.

As to this clonotype: A clone one base away is much larger, so this may be a read error. The V call is TRBV30, the J call TRBJ2-1; the match to TRBD2 covers 7 bases. CDR1 and CDR2 (germline): GTSNPN, SVGIG (reference sequence). Trimming removed 3 bases from V and 9 bases from J; junction bases left unmatched: 14. This CDR3 has 15 residues. The CDR3 DNA reads as TGTGCCTGGAGGTTGACTTGCGGGAGTTTAGGTGAGCAGTTCTTC. Amino acid sequence: CAWRLTCGSLGEQFF.

In this sample, this clonotype turned up many times. The V call is TRBV20-1, the J call TRBJ2-5; D possibly corresponds to TRBD1 (5 bases). CDR3 length equals 16 residues. With 6 bases removed from V and 1 base from J, the gap between germline ends came to 21 bases. Germline V lookup: CDR1 DFQATT, CDR2 SNEGSKA (reference sequence). The CDR3 coding sequence is TGCAGTGCCCAGCCACTTATGGATCAGGGCCAAGAGACCCAGTACTTC. Translated, it gives CSAQPLMDQGQETQYF.

This clonotype was observed many times. The chain is built from TRBV29-1 and TRBJ1-4; D not certain. The CDR3 totals 13 residues. Looked up from germline, CDR1 is SQVTM and CDR2 is ANQGSEA. Trimming cost V 6 bases and J 0 bases, with 8 bases left between them. CDR3 amino acids: CSVGVATNEKLFF. In DNA, the CDR3 is TGCAGCGTAGGAGTTGCAACTAATGAAAAACTGTTTTTT.